Below, one T cell receptor (beta chain) is given with its context. Its antigen is unidentified. This entry comes from a study of T cell responses to AZD1222 COVID-19 vaccine. Study-level results: Among vaccine-associated CD4 TCRs, coverage spanned spike, with dominance at 160-218 and 743-854.

The method was immunoSEQ multiplex PCR; TCRdb's version includes in-frame clones alone and lacks a portion of them. The table includes more than 100,000 clones, 70% to 90% detected once. The CDR3 runs to 13 residues. The V end was cut by 1 base, the J end by 8 bases, with 12 bases between. Per the germline V gene, CDR1 is SGHRS and CDR2 is YFSETQ. The chain couples TRBV5-1 to TRBJ1-2; possible D gene TRBD1, 6 bases. The TCR sequence derives from an adult in good health. The sequenced sample was peripheral blood, obtained on day 0 of AZD1222 vaccination. CDR3: CASSLSGAQGYTF. The CDR3 bases are TGCGCCAGCAGCTTGTCAGGGGCGCAGGGCTACACCTTC.